Given below is one T cell receptor (beta chain) in context. Its antigen is undetermined. This sample also contains other DNA sequences that code for the same CDR3. At the deep level, the assay was run. Some clones are missing from TCRdb's copy, which holds only in-frame ones; the method was immunoSEQ multiplex PCR. The sample has approximately 1.1 million clones; more than 75% are singletons. This CDR3 contains 15 residues. Germline trimming cut 3 bases from V and 5 bases from J; bases unmatched to any gene: 5. CDR1 and CDR2 from the germline V gene are MGHRA and YSYEKL. Adults of Caucasian background living in Nashville, Tennessee made up all donors. A CD45RA+ naive subset and a CD45RA-negative memory subset were split from CD4+ cells. This specimen belongs to a study of shared clonotypes between healthy human individuals. General study points: Represented genetic and exposure-history diversity was restricted by having few donors.

The gene calls are TRBV4-1 and TRBJ1-4; 8 bases are shared with TRBD1. The TCR originated in a man younger than 35 in good health. Some clones in this sample may be carry-over from other donors' samples. Sequencing used memory CD4+ T cells from PBMCs. Subset noted: CD45RA-negative fraction. The CDR3 coding sequence is TGCGCCAGCAGCCAGGGACAGGTTCTGAATGAAAAACTGTTTTTT. The encoded protein is CASSQGQVLNEKLFF.